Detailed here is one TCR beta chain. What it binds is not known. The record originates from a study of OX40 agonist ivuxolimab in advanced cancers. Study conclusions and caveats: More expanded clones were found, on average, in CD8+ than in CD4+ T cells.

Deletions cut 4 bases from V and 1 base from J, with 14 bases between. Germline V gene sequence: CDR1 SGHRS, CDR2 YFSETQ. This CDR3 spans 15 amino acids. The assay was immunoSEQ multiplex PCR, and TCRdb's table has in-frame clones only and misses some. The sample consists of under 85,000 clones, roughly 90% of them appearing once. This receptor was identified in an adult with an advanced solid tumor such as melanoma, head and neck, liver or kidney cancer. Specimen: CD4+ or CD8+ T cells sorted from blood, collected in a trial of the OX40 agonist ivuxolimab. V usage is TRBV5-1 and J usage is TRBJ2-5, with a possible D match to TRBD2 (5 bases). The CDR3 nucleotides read TGCGCCAGCAGCCACCGTAGCGCCTCCCAAGAGACCCAGTACTTC. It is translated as CASSHRSASQETQYF.